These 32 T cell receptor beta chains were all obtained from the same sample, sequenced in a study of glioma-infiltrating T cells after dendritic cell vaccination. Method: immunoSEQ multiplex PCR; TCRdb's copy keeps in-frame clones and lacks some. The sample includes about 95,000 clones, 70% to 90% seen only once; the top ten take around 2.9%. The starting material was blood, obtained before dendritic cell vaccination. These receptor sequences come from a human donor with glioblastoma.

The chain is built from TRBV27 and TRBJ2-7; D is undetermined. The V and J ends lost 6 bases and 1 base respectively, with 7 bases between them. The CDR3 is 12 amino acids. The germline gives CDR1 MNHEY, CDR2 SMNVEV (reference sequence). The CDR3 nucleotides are TGTGCCAGCAGACAGAATTCCTACGAGCAGTACTTC. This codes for CASRQNSYEQYF.

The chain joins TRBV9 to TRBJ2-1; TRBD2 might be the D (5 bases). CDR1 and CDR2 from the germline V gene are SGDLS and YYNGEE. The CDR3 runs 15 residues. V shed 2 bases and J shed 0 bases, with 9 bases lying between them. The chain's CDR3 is CASSVILGSYNEQFF. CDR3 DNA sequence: TGTGCCAGCAGCGTCATACTAGGCTCCTACAATGAGCAGTTCTTC.

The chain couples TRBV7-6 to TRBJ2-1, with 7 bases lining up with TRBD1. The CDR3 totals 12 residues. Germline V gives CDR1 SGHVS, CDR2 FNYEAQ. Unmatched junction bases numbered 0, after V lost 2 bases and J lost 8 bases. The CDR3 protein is CASSLTGDEQFF. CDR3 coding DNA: TGTGCCAGCAGCTTAACAGGGGATGAGCAGTTCTTC.

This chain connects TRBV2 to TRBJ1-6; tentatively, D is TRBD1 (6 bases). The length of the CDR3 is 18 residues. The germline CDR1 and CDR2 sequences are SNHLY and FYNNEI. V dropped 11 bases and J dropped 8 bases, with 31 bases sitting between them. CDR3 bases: TGTGCCTTTGAGGGGCAAGCTGGGGGGGCAGGTGTCGATTCACCCCTCCACTTT. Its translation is CAFEGQAGGAGVDSPLHF.

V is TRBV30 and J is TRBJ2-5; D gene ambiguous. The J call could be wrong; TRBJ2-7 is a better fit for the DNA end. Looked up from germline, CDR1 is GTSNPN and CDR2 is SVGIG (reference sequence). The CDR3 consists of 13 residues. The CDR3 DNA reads TGTGCCTGGAGTAATTATAGCTCCTACGAGCAGTACTTC. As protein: CAWSNYSSYEQYF.

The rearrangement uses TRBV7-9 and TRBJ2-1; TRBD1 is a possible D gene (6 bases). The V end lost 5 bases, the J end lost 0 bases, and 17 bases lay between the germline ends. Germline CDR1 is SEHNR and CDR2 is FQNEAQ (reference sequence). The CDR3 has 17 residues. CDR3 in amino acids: CASSGEDRLSSYNEQFF. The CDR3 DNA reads TGTGCCAGCAGCGGAGAGGACAGACTGAGCTCCTACAATGAGCAGTTCTTC.

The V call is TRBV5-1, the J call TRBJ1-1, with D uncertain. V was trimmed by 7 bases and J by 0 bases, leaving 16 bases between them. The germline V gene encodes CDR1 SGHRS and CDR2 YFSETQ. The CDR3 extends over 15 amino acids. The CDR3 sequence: CASSPRGFMNTEAFF. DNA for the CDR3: TGCGCCAGCTCCCCACGGGGATTCATGAACACTGAAGCTTTCTTT.

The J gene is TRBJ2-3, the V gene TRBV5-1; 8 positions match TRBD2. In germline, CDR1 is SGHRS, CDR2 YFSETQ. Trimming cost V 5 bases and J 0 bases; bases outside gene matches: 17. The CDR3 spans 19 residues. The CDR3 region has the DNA TGCGCCAGCAGACCTCAAGCGGGGGCGACTACTATAAGCACAGATACGCAGTATTTT. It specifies CASRPQAGATTISTDTQYF.

CDR3 bases: TGTGCCAGCAGCTACAAGACAGGGGATGGCTACACCTTC. It encodes CASSYKTGDGYTF. V gene TRBV7-2 combines with J gene TRBJ1-2; 8 nucleotides line up with TRBD1. V was clipped by 4 bases and J by 6 bases; unmatched bases: 4. The CDR3 consists of 13 residues. Germline V gene data show CDR1 as SGHTA and CDR2 as FQGNSA.

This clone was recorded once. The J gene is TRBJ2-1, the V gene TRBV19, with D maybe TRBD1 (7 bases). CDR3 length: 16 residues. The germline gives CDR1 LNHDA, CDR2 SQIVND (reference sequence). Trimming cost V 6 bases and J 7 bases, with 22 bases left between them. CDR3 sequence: CASRDQGGGMRNEQFF. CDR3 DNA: TGTGCCAGTAGGGACCAGGGGGGTGGTATGCGGAATGAGCAGTTCTTC. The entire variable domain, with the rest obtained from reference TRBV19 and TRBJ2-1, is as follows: DGGITQSPKYLFRKEGQNVTLSCEQNLNHDAMYWYRQDPGQGLRLIYYSQIVNDFQKGDIAEGYSVSREKKESFPLTVTSAQKNPTAFYLCASRDQGGGMRNEQFFGPGTRLTVL.

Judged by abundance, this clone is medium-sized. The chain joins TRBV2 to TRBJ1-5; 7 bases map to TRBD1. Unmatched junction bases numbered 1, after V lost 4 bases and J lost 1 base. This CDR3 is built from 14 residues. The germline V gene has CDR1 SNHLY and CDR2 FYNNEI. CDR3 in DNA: TGTGCCAGCAGTGGACAGGGCAGCAATCAGCCCCAGCATTTT. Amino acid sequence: CASSGQGSNQPQHF.

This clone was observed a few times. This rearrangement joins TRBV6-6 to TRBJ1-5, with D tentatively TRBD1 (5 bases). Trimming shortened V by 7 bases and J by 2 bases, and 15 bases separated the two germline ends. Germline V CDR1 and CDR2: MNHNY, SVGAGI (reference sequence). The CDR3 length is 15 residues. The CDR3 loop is CASTQQEEGNQPQHF. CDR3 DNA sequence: TGTGCCAGCACCCAACAGGAAGAGGGCAATCAGCCCCAGCATTTT.

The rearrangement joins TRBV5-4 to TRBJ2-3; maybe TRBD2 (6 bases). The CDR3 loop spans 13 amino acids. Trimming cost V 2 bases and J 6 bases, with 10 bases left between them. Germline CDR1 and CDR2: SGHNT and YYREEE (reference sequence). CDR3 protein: CASSFPGLDTQYF. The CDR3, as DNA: TGTGCCAGCAGCTTCCCGGGACTGGATACGCAGTATTTT.

CDR3 in amino acids: CASSSLQGRSYTF. The CDR3, as DNA: TGTGCCAGCAGTTCGCTACAGGGCCGGAGCTACACCTTC. The V call is TRBV27, the J call TRBJ1-2; D is perhaps TRBD1 (6 bases). The CDR3 extends over 13 amino acids. The germline gives CDR1 MNHEY, CDR2 SMNVEV (reference sequence). Trimming cost V 4 bases and J 9 bases, with 15 bases left between them.

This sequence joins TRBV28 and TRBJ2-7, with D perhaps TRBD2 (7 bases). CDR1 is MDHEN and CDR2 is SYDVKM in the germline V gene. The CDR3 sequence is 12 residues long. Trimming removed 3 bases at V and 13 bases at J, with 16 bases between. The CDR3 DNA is TGTGCCAGCAGTTTCCGGGGGGCGCGGGAATACTTC. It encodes CASSFRGAREYF.

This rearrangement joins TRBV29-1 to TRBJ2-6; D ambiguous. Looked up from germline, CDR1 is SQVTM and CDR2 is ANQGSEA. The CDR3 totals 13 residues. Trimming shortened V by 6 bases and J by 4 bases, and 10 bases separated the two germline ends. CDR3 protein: CSVPGSGANVLTF. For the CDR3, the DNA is TGCAGCGTCCCGGGTTCGGGGGCCAACGTCCTGACTTTC.

DNA for the CDR3: TGTGCCACCAGCAGGGGATCTCCAGGGGGCCAAGAGACCCAGTACTTC. Translated, it gives CATSRGSPGGQETQYF. This rearrangement joins TRBV15 to TRBJ2-5; 7 bases map to TRBD1. J lost 1 base, V lost 3 bases, and 8 bases had no gene match. The CDR3 runs 16 residues. From germline, CDR1 is LNHNV and CDR2 YYDKDF (reference sequence).

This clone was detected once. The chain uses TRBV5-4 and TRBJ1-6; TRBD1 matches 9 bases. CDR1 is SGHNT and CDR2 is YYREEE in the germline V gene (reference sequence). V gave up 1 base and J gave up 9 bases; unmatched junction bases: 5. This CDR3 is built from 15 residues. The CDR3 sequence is CASSLWGQGISPLHF. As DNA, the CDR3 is TGTGCCAGCAGCTTGTGGGGACAGGGCATTTCACCCCTCCACTTT.

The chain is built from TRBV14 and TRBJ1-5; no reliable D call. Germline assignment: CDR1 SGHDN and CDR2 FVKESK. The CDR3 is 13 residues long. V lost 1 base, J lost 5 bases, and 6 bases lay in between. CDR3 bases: TGTGCCAGCAGCCAAGCCCTCCATCAGCCCCAGCATTTT. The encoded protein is CASSQALHQPQHF.

This CDR3 is CASSLNPRAGANVLTF. The CDR3 DNA is TGTGCCAGCAGCTTGAACCCGAGAGCCGGGGCCAACGTCCTGACTTTC. The chain links TRBV5-6 to TRBJ2-6; no reliable D call. The CDR3 consists of 16 residues. The germline V gene encodes CDR1 SGHDT and CDR2 YYEEEE. V was trimmed by 1 base and J by 4 bases, leaving 12 bases between them.

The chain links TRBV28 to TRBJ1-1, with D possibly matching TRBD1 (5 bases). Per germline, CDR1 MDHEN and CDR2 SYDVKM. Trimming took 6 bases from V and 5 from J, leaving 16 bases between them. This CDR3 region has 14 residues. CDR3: CASSSVGGWTEAFF. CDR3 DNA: TGTGCCAGCAGCTCAGTCGGGGGTTGGACTGAAGCTTTCTTT.

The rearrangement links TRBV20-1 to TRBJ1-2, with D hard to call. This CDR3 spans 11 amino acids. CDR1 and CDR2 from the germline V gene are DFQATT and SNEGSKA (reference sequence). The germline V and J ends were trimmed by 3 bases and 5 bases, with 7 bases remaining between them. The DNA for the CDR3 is TGCAGTGCTAGGGCGGGGTATGGCTACACCTTC. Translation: CSARAGYGYTF.

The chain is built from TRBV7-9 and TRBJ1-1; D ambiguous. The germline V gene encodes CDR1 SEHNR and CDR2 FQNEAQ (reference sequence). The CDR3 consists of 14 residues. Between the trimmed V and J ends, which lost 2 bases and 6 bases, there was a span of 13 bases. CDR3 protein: CASSLSPPRSEAFF. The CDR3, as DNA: TGTGCCAGCAGCTTAAGTCCTCCACGGTCTGAAGCTTTCTTT.

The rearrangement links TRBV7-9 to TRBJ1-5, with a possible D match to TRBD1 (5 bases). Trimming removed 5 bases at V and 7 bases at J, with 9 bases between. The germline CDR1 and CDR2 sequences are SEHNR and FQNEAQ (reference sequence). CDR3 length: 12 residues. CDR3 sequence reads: CASSRGVQPQHF. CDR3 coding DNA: TGTGCCAGCAGCCGGGGGGTGCAGCCCCAGCATTTT.

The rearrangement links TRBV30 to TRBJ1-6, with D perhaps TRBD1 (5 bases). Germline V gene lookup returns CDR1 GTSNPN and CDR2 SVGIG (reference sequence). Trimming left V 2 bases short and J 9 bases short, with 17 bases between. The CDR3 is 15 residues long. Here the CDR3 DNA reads TGTGCCTGGAGTACAGCGGGGCCAAAAGGTTCACCCCTCCACTTT. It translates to CAWSTAGPKGSPLHF.

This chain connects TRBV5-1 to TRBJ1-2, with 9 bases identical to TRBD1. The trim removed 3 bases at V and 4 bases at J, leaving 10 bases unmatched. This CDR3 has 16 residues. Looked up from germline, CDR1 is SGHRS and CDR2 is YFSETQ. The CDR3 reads CASSSKHRDRVYGYTF. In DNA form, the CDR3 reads TGCGCCAGCAGCTCCAAACACCGGGACAGGGTCTATGGCTACACCTTC.

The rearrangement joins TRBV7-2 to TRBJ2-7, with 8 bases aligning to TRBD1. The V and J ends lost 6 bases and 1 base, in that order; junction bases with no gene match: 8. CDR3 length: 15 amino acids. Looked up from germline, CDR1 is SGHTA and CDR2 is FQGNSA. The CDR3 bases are TGTGCCAGCAGTCCTGACAGGGGATGGTCCTACGAGCAGTACTTC. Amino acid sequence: CASSPDRGWSYEQYF.

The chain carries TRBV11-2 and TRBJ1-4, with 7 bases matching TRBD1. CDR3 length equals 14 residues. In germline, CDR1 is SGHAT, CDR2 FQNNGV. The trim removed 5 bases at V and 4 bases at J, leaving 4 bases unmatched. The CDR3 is CASSPGQFNEKLFF. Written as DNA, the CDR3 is TGTGCCAGCAGCCCGGGACAGTTTAATGAAAAACTGTTTTTT.

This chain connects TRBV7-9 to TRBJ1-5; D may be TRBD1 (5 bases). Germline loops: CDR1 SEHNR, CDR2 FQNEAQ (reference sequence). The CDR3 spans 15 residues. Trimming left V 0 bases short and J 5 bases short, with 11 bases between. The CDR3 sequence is CASSLAGREDQPQHF. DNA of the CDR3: TGTGCCAGCAGCTTAGCGGGCAGGGAAGATCAGCCCCAGCATTTT. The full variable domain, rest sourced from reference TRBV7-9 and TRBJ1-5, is DTGVSQNPRHKITKRGQNVTFRCDPISEHNRLYWYRQTLGQGPEFLTYFQNEAQLEKSRLLSDRFSAERPKGSFSTLEIQRTEQGDSAMYLCASSLAGREDQPQHFGDGTRLSIL.

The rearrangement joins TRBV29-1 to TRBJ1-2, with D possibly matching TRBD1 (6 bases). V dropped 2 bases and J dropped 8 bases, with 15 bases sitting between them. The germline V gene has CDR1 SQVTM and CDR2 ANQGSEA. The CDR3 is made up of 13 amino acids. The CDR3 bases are TGCAGCGTTGAAACGAACAGGGCGAAAGGCTACACCTTC. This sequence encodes CSVETNRAKGYTF.

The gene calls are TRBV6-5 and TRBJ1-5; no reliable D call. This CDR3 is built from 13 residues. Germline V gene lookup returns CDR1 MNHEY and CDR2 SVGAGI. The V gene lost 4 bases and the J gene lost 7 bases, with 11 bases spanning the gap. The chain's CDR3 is CASSSHSRQPQHF. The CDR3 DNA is TGTGCCAGCAGTTCTCATTCGAGACAGCCCCAGCATTTT.

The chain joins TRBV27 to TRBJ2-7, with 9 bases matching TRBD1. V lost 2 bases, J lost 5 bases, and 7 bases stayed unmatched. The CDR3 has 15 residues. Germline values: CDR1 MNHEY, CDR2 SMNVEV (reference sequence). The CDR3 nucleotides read TGTGCCAGCAGTTTAGTAGGACAGGGGTTCCACGAGCAGTACTTC. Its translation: CASSLVGQGFHEQYF.